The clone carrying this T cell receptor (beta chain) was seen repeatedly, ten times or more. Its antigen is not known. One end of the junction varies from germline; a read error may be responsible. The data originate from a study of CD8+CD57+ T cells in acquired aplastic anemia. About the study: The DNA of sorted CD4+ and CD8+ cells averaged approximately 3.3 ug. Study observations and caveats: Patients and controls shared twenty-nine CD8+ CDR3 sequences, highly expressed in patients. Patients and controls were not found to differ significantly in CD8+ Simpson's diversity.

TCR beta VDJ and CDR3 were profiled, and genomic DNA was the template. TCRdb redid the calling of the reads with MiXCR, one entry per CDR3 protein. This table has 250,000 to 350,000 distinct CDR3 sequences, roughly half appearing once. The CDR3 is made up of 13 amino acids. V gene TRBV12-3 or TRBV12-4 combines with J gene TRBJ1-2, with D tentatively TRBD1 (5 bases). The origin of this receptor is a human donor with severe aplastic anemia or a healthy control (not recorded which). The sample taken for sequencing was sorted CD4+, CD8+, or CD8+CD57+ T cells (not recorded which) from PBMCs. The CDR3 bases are TGCGCCAGCAGCCCCGGGACGGATTATGGCTACACCTTC. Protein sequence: CASSPGTDYGYTF.